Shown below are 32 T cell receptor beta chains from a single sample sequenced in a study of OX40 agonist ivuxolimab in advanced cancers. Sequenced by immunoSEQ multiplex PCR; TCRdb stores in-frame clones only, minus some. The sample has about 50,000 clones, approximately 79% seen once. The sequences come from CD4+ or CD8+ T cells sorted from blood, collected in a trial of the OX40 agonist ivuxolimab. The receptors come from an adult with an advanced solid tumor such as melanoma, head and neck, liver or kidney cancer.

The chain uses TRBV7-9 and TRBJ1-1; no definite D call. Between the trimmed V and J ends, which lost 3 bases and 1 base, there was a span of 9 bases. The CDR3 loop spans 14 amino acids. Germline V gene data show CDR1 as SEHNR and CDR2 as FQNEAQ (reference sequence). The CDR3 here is CASSFSGRNTEAFF. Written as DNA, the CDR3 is TGTGCCAGCAGCTTTTCAGGCCGGAACACTGAAGCTTTCTTT.

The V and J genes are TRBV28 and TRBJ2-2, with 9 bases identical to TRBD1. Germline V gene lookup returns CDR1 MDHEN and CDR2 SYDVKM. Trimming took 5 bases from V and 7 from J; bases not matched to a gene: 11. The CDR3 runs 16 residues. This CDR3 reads CASSQQGAWGGGELFF. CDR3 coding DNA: TGTGCCAGCAGTCAACAGGGGGCTTGGGGGGGCGGGGAGCTGTTTTTT.

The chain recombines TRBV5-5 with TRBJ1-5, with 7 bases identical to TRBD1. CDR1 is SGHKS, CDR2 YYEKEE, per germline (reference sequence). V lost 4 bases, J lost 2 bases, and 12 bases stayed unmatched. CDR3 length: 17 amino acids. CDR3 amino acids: CASSHLDRVGGNQPQHF. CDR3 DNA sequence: TGTGCCAGCAGCCACCTCGACAGGGTAGGTGGCAATCAGCCCCAGCATTTT.

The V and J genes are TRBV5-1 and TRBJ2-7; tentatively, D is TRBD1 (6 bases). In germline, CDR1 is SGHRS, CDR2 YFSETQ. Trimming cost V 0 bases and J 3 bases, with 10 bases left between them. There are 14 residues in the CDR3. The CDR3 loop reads CASSLVPGDYEQYF. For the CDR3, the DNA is TGCGCCAGCAGCTTGGTTCCAGGGGACTACGAGCAGTACTTC.

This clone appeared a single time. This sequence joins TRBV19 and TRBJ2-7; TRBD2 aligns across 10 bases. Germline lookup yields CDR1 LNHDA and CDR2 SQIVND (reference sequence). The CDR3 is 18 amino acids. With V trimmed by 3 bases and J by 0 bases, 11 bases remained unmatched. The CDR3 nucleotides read TGTGCCAGTAGTATCGGTGCTAGCGGGAGTTCCATCTCCTACGAGCAGTACTTC. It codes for CASSIGASGSSISYEQYF.

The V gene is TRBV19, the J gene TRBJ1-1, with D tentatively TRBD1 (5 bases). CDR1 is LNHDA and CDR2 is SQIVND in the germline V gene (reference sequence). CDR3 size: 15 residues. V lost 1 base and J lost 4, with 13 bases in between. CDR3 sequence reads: CASSIGETGSTEAFF. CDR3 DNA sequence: TGTGCCAGTAGTATAGGAGAAACAGGAAGCACTGAAGCTTTCTTT.

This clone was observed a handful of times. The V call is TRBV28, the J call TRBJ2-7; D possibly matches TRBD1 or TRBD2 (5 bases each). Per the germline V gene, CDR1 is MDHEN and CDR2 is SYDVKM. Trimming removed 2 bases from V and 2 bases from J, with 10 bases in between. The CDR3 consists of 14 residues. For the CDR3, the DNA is TGTGCCAGCAGTTTAGAGGGGCCCCCCTACGAGCAGTACTTC. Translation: CASSLEGPPYEQYF.

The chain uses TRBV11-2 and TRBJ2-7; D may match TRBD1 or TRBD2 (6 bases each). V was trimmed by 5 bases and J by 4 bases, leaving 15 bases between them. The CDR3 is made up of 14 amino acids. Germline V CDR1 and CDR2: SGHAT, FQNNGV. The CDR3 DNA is TGTGCCAGCAGCCTGGGGGGCAGGACTTACGAGCAGTACTTC. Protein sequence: CASSLGGRTYEQYF.

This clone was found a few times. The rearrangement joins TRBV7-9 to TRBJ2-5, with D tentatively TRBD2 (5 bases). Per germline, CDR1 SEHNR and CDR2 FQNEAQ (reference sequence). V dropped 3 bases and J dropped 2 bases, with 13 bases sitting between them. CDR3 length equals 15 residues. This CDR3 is CASSFWRPPQETQYF. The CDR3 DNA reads TGTGCCAGCAGCTTTTGGAGGCCCCCACAAGAGACCCAGTACTTC.

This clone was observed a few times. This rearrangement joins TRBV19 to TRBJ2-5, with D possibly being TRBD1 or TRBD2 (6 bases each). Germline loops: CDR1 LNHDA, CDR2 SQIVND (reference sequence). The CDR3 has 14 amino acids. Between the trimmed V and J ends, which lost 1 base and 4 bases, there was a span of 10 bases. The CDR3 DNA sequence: TGTGCCAGTAGTATAGCGGGGGCCGGAGAGACCCAGTACTTC. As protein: CASSIAGAGETQYF.

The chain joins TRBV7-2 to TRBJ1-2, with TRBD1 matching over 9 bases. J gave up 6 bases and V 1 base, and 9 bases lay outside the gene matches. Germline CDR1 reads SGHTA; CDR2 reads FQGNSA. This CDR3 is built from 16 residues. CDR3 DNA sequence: TGTGCCAGCAGCTTAGAGGCCCCTGGACAGGGGCATGGCTACACCTTC. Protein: CASSLEAPGQGHGYTF.

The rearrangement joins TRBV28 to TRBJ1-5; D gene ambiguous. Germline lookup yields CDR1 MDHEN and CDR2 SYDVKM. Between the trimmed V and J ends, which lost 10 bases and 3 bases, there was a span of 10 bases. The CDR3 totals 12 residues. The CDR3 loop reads CATLPPNQPQHF. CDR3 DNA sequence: TGTGCCACCCTACCCCCCAATCAGCCCCAGCATTTT.

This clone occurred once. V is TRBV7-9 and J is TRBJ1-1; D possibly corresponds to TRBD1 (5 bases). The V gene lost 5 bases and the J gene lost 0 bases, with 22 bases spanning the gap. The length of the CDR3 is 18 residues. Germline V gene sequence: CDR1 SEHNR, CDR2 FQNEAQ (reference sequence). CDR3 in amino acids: CASSAIRVGVTLNTEAFF. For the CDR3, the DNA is TGTGCCAGCAGCGCAATTAGAGTAGGGGTCACACTGAACACTGAAGCTTTCTTT.

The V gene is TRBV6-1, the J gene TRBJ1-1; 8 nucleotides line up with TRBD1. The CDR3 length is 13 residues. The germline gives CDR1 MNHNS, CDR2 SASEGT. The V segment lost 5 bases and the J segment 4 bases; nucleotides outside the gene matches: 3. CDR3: CASSRDRSTEAFF. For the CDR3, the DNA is TGTGCCAGCAGTCGGGACAGGTCCACTGAAGCTTTCTTT.

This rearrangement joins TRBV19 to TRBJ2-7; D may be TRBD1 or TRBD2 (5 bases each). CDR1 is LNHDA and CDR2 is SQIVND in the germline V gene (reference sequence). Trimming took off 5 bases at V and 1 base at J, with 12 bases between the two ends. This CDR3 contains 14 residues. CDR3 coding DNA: TGTGCCAGTAGTCGGGGTGGGGGTTCCTACGAGCAGTACTTC. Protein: CASSRGGGSYEQYF. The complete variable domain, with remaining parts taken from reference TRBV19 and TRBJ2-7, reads DGGITQSPKYLFRKEGQNVTLSCEQNLNHDAMYWYRQDPGQGLRLIYYSQIVNDFQKGDIAEGYSVSREKKESFPLTVTSAQKNPTAFYLCASSRGGGSYEQYFGPGTRLTVT.

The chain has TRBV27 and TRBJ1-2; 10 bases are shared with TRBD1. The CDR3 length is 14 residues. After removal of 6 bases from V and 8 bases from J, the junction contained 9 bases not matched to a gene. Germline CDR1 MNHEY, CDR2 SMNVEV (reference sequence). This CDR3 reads CASSPTGGFGGYTF. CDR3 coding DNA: TGTGCCAGCAGCCCGACAGGGGGCTTTGGGGGCTACACCTTC.

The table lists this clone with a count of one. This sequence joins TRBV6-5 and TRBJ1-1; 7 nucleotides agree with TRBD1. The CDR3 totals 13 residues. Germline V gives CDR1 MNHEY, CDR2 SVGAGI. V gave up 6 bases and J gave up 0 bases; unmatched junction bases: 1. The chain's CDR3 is CASRDRVNTEAFF. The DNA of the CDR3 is TGTGCCAGCAGAGACAGGGTGAACACTGAAGCTTTCTTT.

The CDR3 coding sequence is TGTGCCAGCAGCCTTCGGTCCTCCACAGATACGCAGTATTTT. Its translation is CASSLRSSTDTQYF. This chain joins TRBV5-6 and TRBJ2-3; D is undetermined. CDR3 size: 14 residues. Germline CDR1 is SGHDT and CDR2 is YYEEEE. Trimming stripped 4 bases from V and 2 bases from J, with 11 bases between.

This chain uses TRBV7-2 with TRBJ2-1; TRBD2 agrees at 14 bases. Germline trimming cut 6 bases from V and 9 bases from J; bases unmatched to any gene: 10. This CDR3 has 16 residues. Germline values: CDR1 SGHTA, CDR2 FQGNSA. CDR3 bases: TGTGCCAGCAGTTTTCGGACTAGCGGGGGGAGGGGTGAGCAGTTCTTC. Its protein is CASSFRTSGGRGEQFF. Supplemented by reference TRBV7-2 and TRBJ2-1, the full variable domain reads GAGVSQSPSNKVTEKGKDVELRCDPISGHTALYWYRQSLGQGLEFLIYFQGNSAPDKSGLPSDRFSAERTGGSVSTLTIQRTQQEDSAVYLCASSFRTSGGRGEQFFGPGTRLTVL.

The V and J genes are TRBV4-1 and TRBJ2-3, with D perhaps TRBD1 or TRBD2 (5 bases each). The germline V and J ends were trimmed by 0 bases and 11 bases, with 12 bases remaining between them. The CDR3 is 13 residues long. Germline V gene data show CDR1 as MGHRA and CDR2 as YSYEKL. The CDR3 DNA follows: TGCGCCAGCAGCCAAGATGGGCCGAGGGGGCAGTATTTT. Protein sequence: CASSQDGPRGQYF.

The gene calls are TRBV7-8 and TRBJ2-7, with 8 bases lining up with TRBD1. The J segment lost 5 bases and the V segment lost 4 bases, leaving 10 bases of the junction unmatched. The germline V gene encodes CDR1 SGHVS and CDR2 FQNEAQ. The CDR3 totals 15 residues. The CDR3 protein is CASSSEWAGGDEQYF. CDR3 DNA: TGTGCCAGCAGCTCCGAGTGGGCAGGGGGCGACGAGCAGTACTTC.

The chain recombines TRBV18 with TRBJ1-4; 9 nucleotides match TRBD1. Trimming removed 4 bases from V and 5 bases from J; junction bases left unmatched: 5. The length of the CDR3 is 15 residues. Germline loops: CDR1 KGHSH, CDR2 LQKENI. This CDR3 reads CASSHNRGLNEKLFF. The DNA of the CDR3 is TGTGCCAGCTCACACAACAGGGGGCTAAATGAAAAACTGTTTTTT.

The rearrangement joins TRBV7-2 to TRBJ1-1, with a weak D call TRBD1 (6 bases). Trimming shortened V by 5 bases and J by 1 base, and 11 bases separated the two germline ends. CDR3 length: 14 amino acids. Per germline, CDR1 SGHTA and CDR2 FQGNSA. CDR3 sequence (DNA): TGTGCCAGCAGCCCCCTAGGGGGGAACACTGAAGCTTTCTTT. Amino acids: CASSPLGGNTEAFF.

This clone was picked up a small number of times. CDR3 nucleotide sequence: TGTGCCAGCAGCTTCACAGGGCCCTACAATGAGCAGTTCTTC. It encodes CASSFTGPYNEQFF. The chain couples TRBV7-2 to TRBJ2-1, with D perhaps TRBD1 (6 bases). The CDR3 length is 14 residues. Germline loops: CDR1 SGHTA, CDR2 FQGNSA. V was shortened by 3 bases and J by 2 bases, with 8 bases between the two germline ends.

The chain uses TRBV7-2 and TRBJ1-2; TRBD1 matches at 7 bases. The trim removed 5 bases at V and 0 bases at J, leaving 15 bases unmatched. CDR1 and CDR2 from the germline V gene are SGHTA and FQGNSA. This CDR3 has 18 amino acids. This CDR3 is CASSQQGTYNPSNYGYTF. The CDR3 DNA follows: TGTGCCAGCAGCCAACAGGGGACCTACAACCCATCTAACTATGGCTACACCTTC.

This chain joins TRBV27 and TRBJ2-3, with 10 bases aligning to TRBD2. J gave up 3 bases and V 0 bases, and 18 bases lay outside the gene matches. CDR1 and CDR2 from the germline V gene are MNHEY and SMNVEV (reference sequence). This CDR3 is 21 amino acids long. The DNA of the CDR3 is TGTGCCAGCAGTTTATCACGACTCGGACTAGCGGCCAAGTGGGTGACAGATACGCAGTATTTT. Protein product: CASSLSRLGLAAKWVTDTQYF.

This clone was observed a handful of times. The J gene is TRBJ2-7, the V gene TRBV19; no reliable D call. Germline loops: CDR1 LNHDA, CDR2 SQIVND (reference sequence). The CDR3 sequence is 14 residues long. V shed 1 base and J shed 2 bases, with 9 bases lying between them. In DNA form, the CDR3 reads TGTGCCAGTAGTATAGCAGCAGGAACCTACGAGCAGTACTTC. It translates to CASSIAAGTYEQYF.

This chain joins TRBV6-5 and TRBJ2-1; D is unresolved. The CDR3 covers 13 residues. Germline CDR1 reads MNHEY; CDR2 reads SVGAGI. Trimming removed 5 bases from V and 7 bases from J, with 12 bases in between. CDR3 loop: CASSPRRSNEQFF. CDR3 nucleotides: TGTGCCAGCAGTCCCCGGAGATCAAATGAGCAGTTCTTC.

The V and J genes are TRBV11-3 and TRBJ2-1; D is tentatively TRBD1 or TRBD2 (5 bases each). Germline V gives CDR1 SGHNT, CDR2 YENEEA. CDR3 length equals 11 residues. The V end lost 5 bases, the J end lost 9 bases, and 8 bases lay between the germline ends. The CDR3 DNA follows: TGTGCCAGCAGCCATGGGGGTGAGCAGTTCTTC. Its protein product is CASSHGGEQFF.

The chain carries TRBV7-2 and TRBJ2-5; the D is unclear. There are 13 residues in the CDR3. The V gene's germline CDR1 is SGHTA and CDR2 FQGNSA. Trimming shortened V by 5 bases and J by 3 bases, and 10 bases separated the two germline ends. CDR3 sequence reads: CASSPGREETQYF. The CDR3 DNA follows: TGTGCCAGCAGCCCCGGACGGGAAGAGACCCAGTACTTC. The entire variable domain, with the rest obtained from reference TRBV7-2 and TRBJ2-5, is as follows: GAGVSQSPSNKVTEKGKDVELRCDPISGHTALYWYRQSLGQGLEFLIYFQGNSAPDKSGLPSDRFSAERTGGSVSTLTIQRTQQEDSAVYLCASSPGREETQYFGPGTRLLVL.

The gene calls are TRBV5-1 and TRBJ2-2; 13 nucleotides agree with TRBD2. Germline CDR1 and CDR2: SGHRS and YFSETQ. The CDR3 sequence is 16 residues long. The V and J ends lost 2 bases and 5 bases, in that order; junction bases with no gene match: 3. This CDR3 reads CASSFRTSGRTGELFF. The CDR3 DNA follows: TGCGCCAGCAGCTTCCGGACTAGCGGGAGAACCGGGGAGCTGTTTTTT.

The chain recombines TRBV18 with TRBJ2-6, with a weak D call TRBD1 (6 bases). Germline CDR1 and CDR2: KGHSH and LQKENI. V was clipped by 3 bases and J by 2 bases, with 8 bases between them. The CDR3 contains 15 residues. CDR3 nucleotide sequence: TGTGCCAGCTCACCCCAGGGGACTGGGGCCAACGTCCTGACTTTC. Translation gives CASSPQGTGANVLTF.